The clone carrying this T cell receptor (beta chain) was seen a few times. The sample comes from a study of response to subunit inactivated influenza vaccine. MiXCR, applied by TCRdb to the RT-PCR reads, yields one record per CDR3 protein. The table lists hundreds of thousands of distinct CDR3 sequences, approximately 14% of them singletons. The CDR3 loop spans 14 amino acids. J was trimmed by 7 bases and V by 5 bases; bases with no gene match: 11. The germline V gene has CDR1 DFQATT and CDR2 SNEGSKA (reference sequence). Sample: PBMCs from blood, taken 12 days after vaccination. The chain uses TRBV20-1 and TRBJ2-7; 10 nucleotides line up with TRBD1. The sequence derives from a man aged 45-60 years who received an inactivated influenza vaccine. CDR3 residues: CSAVPRTGGNEQYF. The CDR3 DNA sequence: TGCAGTGCTGTACCAAGGACAGGGGGTAATGAGCAGTACTTC.